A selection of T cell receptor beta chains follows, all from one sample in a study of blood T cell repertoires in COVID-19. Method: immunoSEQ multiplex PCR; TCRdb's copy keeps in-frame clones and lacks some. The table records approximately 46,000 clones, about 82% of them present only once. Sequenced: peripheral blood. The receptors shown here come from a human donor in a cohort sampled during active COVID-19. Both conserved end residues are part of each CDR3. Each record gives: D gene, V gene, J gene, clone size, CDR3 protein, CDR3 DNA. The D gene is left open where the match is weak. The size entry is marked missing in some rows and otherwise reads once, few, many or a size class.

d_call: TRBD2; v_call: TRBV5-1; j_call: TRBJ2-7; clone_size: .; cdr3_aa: CASSLVLAGSREQYF; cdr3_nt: TGCGCCAGCAGCTTAGTACTAGCGGGATCCCGCGAGCAGTACTTC
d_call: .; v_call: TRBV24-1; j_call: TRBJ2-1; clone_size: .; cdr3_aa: CATSDSGQSKTYNEQFF; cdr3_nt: TGTGCCACCAGTGATTCAGGACAGTCCAAAACCTACAATGAGCAGTTCTTC
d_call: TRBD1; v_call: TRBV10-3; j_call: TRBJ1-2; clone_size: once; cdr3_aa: CATQRDRGSHRGYIDF; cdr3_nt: TGTGCCACTCAGAGGGACAGGGGGTCCCACAGGGGGTACATAGATTTC
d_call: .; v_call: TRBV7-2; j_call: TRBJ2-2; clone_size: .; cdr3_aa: CASSLVSGLYAGELFF; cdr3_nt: TGTGCCAGCAGCTTAGTGTCAGGGTTATACGCCGGGGAGCTGTTTTTT
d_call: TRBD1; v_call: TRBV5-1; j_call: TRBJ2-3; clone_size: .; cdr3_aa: CASSFSRDSRLTDTQYF; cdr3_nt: TGCGCCAGCAGCTTCAGTAGGGACAGTAGACTTACAGATACGCAGTATTTT
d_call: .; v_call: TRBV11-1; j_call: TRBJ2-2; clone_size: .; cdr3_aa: CASSLAGLNTGELFF; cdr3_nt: TGTGCCAGCAGCTTAGCGGGGCTGAACACCGGGGAGCTGTTTTTT
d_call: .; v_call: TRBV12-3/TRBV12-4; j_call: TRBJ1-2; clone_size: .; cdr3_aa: CASSPGVGRGYTF; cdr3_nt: TGTGCCAGCAGCCCAGGGGTAGGGCGTGGCTACACCTTC
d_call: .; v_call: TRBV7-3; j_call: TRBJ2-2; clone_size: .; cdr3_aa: CASSPLSTGELFF; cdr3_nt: TGTGCCAGCAGCCCCCTCAGCACCGGGGAGCTGTTTTTT
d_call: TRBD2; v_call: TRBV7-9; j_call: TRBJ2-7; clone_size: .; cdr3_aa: CASSLAGSSGGISYEQYF; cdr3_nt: TGTGCCAGCAGCTTAGCGGGCTCTAGCGGGGGCATCTCCTACGAGCAGTACTTC
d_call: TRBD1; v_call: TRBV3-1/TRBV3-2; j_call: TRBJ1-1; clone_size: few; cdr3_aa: CASSQDRDSFMNTEAFF; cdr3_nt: TGTGCCAGCAGCCAAGACCGGGACAGCTTTATGAACACTGAAGCTTTCTTT
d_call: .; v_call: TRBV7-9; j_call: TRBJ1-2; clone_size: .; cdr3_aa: CASSFHRDGGYGYTF; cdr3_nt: TGTGCCAGCAGCTTCCACCGGGACGGGGGGTATGGCTACACCTTC
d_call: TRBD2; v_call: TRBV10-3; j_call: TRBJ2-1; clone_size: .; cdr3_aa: CAISPGLAVLSSYNEQFF; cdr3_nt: TGTGCCATCAGCCCGGGACTAGCGGTCCTTAGCTCCTACAATGAGCAGTTCTTC
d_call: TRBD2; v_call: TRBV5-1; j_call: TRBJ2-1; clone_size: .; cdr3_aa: CASSGVAGGWDEQFF; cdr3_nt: TGCGCCAGCAGCGGTGTAGCGGGAGGTTGGGATGAGCAGTTCTTC
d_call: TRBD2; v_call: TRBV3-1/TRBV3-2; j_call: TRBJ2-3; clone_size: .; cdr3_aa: CASSQSSGDTQYF; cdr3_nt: TGTGCCAGCAGCCAATCTAGCGGGGATACGCAGTATTTT
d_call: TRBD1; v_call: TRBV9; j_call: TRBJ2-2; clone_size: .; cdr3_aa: CASSKRTGNTGELFF; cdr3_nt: TGTGCCAGCAGCAAGAGGACAGGCAACACCGGGGAGCTGTTTTTT
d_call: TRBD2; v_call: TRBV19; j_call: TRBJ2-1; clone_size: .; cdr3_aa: CASRAGTSGHNEQFF; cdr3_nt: TGTGCCAGTAGGGCCGGGACTAGCGGCCACAATGAGCAGTTCTTC
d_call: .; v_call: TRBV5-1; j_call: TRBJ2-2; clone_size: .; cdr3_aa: CASSLTGNTGELFF; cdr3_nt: TGCGCCAGCAGCCTAACCGGGAACACCGGGGAGCTGTTTTTT
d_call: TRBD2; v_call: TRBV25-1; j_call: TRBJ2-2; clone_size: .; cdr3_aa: CASSVPGGTGELFF; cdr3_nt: TGTGCCAGCAGCGTACCCGGGGGGACCGGGGAGCTGTTTTTT
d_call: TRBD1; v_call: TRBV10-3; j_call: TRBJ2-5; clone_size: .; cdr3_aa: CAISSPDRGETQYF; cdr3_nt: TGTGCCATCAGTTCACCGGACAGGGGAGAGACCCAGTACTTC
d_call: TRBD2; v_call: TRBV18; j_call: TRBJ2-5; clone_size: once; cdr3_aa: CASSPVPSGLQRETQYF; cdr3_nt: TGTGCCAGCTCACCGGTACCCTCGGGACTACAGCGAGAGACCCAGTACTTC
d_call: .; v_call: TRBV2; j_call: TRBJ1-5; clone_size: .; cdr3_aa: CASSGGQNQPQHF; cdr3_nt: TGTGCCAGCAGTGGCGGACAGAATCAGCCCCAGCATTTT
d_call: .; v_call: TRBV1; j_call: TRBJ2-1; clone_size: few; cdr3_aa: CTSSQVPPVAGRTYNEQFF; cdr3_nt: TGCACCAGCAGCCAAGTACCCCCCGTAGCGGGACGCACCTACAATGAGCAGTTCTTC
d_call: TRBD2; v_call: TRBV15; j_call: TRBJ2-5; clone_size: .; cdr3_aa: CATSRVIGREETQYF; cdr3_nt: TGTGCCACCAGCAGAGTCATCGGGAGGGAAGAGACCCAGTACTTC
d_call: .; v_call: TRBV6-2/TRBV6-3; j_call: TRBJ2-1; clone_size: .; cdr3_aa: CASSYPQGGNEQFF; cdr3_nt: TGTGCCAGCAGTTACCCCCAGGGCGGCAATGAGCAGTTCTTC
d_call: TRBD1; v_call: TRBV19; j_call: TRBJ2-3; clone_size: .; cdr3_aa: CASREDRGRDTQYF; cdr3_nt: TGTGCCAGTAGAGAGGACAGGGGAAGAGATACGCAGTATTTT
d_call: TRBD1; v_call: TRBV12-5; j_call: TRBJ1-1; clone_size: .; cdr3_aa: CASGPTGLTEAFF; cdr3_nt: TGTGCTAGTGGACCGACAGGGCTCACTGAAGCTTTCTTT
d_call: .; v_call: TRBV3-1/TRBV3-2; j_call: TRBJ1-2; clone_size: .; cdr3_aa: CASSPLGPYYGYTF; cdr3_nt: TGTGCCAGCAGCCCATTGGGGCCTTACTATGGCTACACCTTC
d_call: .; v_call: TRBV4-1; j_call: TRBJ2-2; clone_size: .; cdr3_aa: CASSHGANTGELFF; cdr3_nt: TGCGCCAGCAGCCACGGAGCGAACACCGGGGAGCTGTTTTTT
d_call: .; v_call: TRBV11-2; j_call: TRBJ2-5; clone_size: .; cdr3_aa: CASSARTTERETQYF; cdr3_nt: TGTGCCAGCAGCGCCAGGACTACGGAGAGGGAGACCCAGTACTTC
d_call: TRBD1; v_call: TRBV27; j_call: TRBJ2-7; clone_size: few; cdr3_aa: CASRLRSGTGSYEQYF; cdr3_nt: TGTGCCAGCAGACTCCGATCCGGGACAGGGTCCTACGAGCAGTACTTC
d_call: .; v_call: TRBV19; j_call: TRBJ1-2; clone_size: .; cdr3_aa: CASSHTSRGYGYTF; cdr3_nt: TGTGCCAGTAGCCACACCTCCCGAGGCTATGGCTACACCTTC
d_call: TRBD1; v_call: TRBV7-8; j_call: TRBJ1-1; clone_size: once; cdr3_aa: CASSSRTGRDTEAFF; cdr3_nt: TGTGCCAGCAGCTCCAGGACAGGGAGGGACACTGAAGCTTTCTTT
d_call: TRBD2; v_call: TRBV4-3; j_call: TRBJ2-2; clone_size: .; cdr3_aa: CASSQPGLAGTNTGELFF; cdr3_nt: TGCGCCAGCAGCCAACCCGGACTAGCTGGCACGAACACCGGGGAGCTGTTTTTT
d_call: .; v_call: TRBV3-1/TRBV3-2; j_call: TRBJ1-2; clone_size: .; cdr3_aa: CASSLPGQSYGYTF; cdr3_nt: TGTGCCAGCAGCCTCCCCGGACAGTCCTATGGCTACACCTTC
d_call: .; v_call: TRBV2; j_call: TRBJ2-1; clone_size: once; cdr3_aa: CASSEGRKQFF; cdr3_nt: TGTGCCAGCAGTGAAGGCAGGAAGCAGTTCTTC
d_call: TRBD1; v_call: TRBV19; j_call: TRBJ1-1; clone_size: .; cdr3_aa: CASTRDRKNTEAFF; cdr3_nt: TGTGCCAGTACCCGGGACAGAAAGAACACTGAAGCTTTCTTT
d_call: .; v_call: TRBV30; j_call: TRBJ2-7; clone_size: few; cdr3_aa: CAWRPGAGYEQYF; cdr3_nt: TGTGCCTGGAGACCCGGGGCGGGGTACGAGCAGTACTTC
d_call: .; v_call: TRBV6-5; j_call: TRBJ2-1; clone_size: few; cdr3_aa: CASSRSIYPAEQFF; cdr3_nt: TGTGCCAGCAGTCGCTCGATCTACCCTGCTGAGCAGTTCTTC
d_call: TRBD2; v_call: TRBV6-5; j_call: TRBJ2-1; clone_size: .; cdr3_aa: CASSYLAGAHYNEQFF; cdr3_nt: TGTGCCAGCAGTTACTTAGCGGGAGCCCACTACAATGAGCAGTTCTTC
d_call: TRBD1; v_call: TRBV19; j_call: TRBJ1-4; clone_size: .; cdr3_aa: CASSIPGQGSEKLFF; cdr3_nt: TGTGCCAGTAGTATACCGGGACAGGGGAGTGAAAAACTGTTTTTT
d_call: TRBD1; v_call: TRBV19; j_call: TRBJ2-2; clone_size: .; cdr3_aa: CASSTDRATGELFF; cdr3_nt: TGTGCCAGTAGCACAGACAGGGCCACCGGGGAGCTGTTTTTT
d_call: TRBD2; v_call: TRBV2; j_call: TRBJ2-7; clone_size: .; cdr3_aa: CASSARTSAREQYF; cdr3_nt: TGTGCCAGCAGTGCCCGGACTAGCGCTCGGGAGCAGTACTTC
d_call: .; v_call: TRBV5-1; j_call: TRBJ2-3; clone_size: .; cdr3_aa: CASRGRTSTDTQYF; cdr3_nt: TGCGCCAGCAGGGGGCGAACTAGCACAGATACGCAGTATTTT
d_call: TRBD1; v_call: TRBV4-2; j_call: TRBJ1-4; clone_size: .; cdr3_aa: CASSQDKGRVWDREGEKLFF; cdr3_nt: TGTGCCAGCAGCCAAGATAAAGGAAGAGTGTGGGACAGGGAAGGTGAAAAACTGTTTTTT
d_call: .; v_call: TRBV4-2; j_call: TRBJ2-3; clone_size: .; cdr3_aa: CASSQETPRGTDTQYF; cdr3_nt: TGTGCCAGCAGCCAAGAGACTCCCAGGGGCACAGATACGCAGTATTTT
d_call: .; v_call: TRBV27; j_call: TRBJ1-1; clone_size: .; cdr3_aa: CASSFGAANTEAFF; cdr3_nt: TGTGCCAGCAGTTTTGGGGCTGCGAACACTGAAGCTTTCTTT
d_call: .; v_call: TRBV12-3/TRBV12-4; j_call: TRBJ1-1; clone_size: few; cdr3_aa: CASSQAIEAFF; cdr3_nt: TGTGCCAGCAGTCAAGCGATTGAAGCTTTCTTT
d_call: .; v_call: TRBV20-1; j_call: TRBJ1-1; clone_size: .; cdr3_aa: CSASPLTGSVNTEAFF; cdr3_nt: TGCAGTGCTAGTCCCCTTACAGGGTCGGTGAACACTGAAGCTTTCTTT
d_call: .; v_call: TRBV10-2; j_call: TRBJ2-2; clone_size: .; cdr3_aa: CASSDRNTGELFF; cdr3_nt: TGCGCCAGCAGTGACAGGAACACCGGGGAGCTGTTTTTT
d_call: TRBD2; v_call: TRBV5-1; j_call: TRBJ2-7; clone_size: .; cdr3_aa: CASSLVAGGFSEQYF; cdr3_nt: TGCGCCAGCAGCTTAGTAGCGGGAGGGTTCTCCGAGCAGTACTTC
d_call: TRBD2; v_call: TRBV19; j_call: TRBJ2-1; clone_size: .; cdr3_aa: CASSRTSGGYNEQFF; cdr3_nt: TGTGCCAGTAGTAGGACTAGCGGGGGCTACAATGAGCAGTTCTTC
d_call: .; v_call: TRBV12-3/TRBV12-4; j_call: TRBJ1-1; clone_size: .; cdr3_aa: CASSLRRGTEAFF; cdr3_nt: TGTGCCAGCAGTTTGAGACGAGGAACTGAAGCTTTCTTT